This TCR beta chain comes out of a study of PD-1 blockade in classical Hodgkin lymphoma. Overall study findings and caveats: Possibly reflecting disease activity or prior therapy, repertoire differences have causes that remain undefined. According to reports, newly diagnosed patients had lower baseline TCR diversity than healthy donors, and relapsed/refractory patients had lower baseline TCR diversity still. Newly diagnosed patients and complete responders had comparable diversity at baseline.

In germline, CDR1 is SEHNR, CDR2 FQNEAQ (reference sequence). Between the trimmed V and J ends, which lost 5 bases and 4 bases, there was a span of 15 bases. There are 15 residues in the CDR3. There are a few counts of this clone. Its antigen remains unknown. Noted time point: cycle 4 day 1 (C4D1), after 6 weeks of nivolumab. All the patients suffered relapse after autologous stem cell transplantation, and brentuximab vedotin exposure differed. Magnetic negative selection was used to purify CD4+ T cells from PBMCs that had been thawed. Repertoires were generated with immunoSEQ multiplex PCR, while TCRdb's copy carries only in-frame clones and drops some. The sample yields approximately 20,000 clones, around 78% seen once.

The V gene is TRBV7-9, the J gene TRBJ2-1; D gene uncertain. Sequenced here: CD4+ T cells from blood, sampled before the fourth cycle of nivolumab. This clonotype was obtained from a human donor with classical Hodgkin lymphoma. The CDR3 nucleotides read TGTGCCAGCAGCACCAACAGCTTAACTTACAATGAGCAGTTCTTC. Its protein product is CASSTNSLTYNEQFF.